This T cell receptor beta chain was profiled in a study of OX40 agonist ivuxolimab in advanced cancers. As for the study in general: Three patients got partial responses; one had hepatocellular carcinoma and two had cutaneous melanoma.

Drawing of blood for sampling happened at baseline, at cycle 4 day 1, and at cycle 7 day 1. The method was immunoSEQ multiplex PCR; TCRdb's version includes in-frame clones alone and lacks a portion of them. The repertoire holds about 69,000 clones, with over 60% as singletons. The receptor comes from an adult with an advanced solid tumor such as melanoma, head and neck, liver or kidney cancer. The material was CD4+ or CD8+ T cells sorted from blood, obtained in a trial of the OX40 agonist ivuxolimab.

The CDR3 here is CASSLDLRGNYGYTF. Written as DNA, the CDR3 is TGTGCCAGCAGCTTAGATTTGAGAGGGAACTATGGCTACACCTTC. The rearrangement uses TRBV11-3 and TRBJ1-2; unclear D gene. The CDR3 is made up of 15 amino acids. The V end was cut by 0 bases, the J end by 2 bases, with 10 bases between. Germline-derived CDR1 and CDR2 are SGHNT and YENEEA.